Shown below are 8 T cell receptor beta chains from a single sample sequenced in a study of OX40 agonist ivuxolimab in advanced cancers. Libraries were made using the immunoSEQ multiplex PCR assay. Drawn from immuneACCESS, this table holds only the in-frame rearrangements with V and J called that TCRdb kept. Clones are partly lost; checked studies trace under half to an unresolved V gene and leave the rest unexplained. For this sample the table gives approximately 50,000 clones, of which 65% to 85% were detected only once. Of the sample, 3.5% to 4% is held by the ten largest clones. The source was CD4+ or CD8+ T cells sorted from blood, collected in a trial of the OX40 agonist ivuxolimab. The receptors here all came from an adult with an advanced solid tumor such as melanoma, head and neck, liver or kidney cancer.

This clone was detected only a few times. The chain employs TRBV11-3 and TRBJ1-6, with D uncertain. Looked up from germline, CDR1 is SGHNT and CDR2 is YENEEA. This CDR3 comprises 13 residues. Trimming stripped 0 bases from V and 7 bases from J, with 4 bases between. DNA for the CDR3: TGTGCCAGCAGCTTAGAGGGGAATTCACCCCTCCACTTT. Translated: CASSLEGNSPLHF.

V and J are TRBV6-5 and TRBJ1-6, with D uncertain. The CDR3 has 13 residues. Germline V CDR1 and CDR2: MNHEY, SVGAGI. V was pared by 3 bases and J by 10 bases, with 10 bases between. CDR3 DNA: TGTGCCAGCAGTTATTCATCCTACTCACCCCTCCACTTT. Its translation is CASSYSSYSPLHF.

The rearrangement uses TRBV28 and TRBJ1-1; D not resolved. The CDR3 runs to 11 residues. Germline V gene sequence: CDR1 MDHEN, CDR2 SYDVKM. V lost 8 bases, J lost 1 base, and 5 bases lay in between. The CDR3 DNA is TGTGCCAGCGAAGGGAACACTGAAGCTTTCTTT. The encoded protein is CASEGNTEAFF.

The rearrangement links TRBV7-8 to TRBJ2-5; 9 nucleotides line up with TRBD2. V lost 3 bases to trimming and J lost 3 bases; unmatched junction nucleotides: 2. The CDR3 runs to 14 residues. Germline values: CDR1 SGHVS, CDR2 FQNEAQ. The CDR3 is CASSLTSGEETQYF. The CDR3, as DNA: TGTGCCAGCAGCTTGACTAGCGGCGAAGAGACCCAGTACTTC. Supplemented by reference TRBV7-8 and TRBJ2-5, the full variable domain reads GAGVSQSPRYKVAKRGQDVALRCDPISGHVSLFWYQQALGQGPEFLTYFQNEAQLDKSGLPSDRFFAERPEGSVSTLKIQRTQQEDSAVYLCASSLTSGEETQYFGPGTRLLVL.

The table lists this clone with a count of one. The chain links TRBV5-1 to TRBJ2-1; 15 bases align to TRBD2. CDR1 and CDR2 (germline): SGHRS, YFSETQ. V shed 4 bases, J shed 9 bases, and the junction held 5 bases outside the gene matches. The CDR3 loop spans 15 amino acids. As DNA, the CDR3 is TGCGCCAGCAGCGGACTAGCGGGGGGGCCGGGTGAGCAGTTCTTC. Amino acids: CASSGLAGGPGEQFF.

This sequence joins TRBV6-5 and TRBJ2-7; 10 bases fit TRBD2. The V gene end was trimmed by 3 bases and the J gene end by 2 bases; junction bases not matched to a gene: 4. Germline V gives CDR1 MNHEY, CDR2 SVGAGI. The CDR3 length is 15 residues. The CDR3 coding sequence is TGTGCCAGCAGTTATGCAAGCGGGGGGGCCTACGAGCAGTACTTC. Translating it yields CASSYASGGAYEQYF.

The rearrangement uses TRBV5-4 and TRBJ2-7, with D tentatively TRBD2 (7 bases). CDR3 size: 15 residues. The V gene lost 0 bases and the J gene lost 4 bases, with 14 bases spanning the gap. Germline V gene data show CDR1 as SGHNT and CDR2 as YYREEE (reference sequence). CDR3 sequence reads: CASSLAGGPGYEQYF. DNA of the CDR3: TGTGCCAGCAGCTTGGCCGGGGGGCCCGGATACGAGCAGTACTTC.

The V gene is TRBV19, the J gene TRBJ2-5; D call uncertain. The V end lost 2 bases, the J end lost 0 bases, and 4 bases lay between the germline ends. From germline, CDR1 is LNHDA and CDR2 SQIVND (reference sequence). The CDR3 runs 13 residues. CDR3: CASSIIHQETQYF. The CDR3 bases are TGTGCCAGTAGTATAATTCACCAAGAGACCCAGTACTTC.